This T cell receptor (beta chain) was captured by sequencing in a study of T cell changes during pregnancy in multiple sclerosis. V dropped 6 bases and J dropped 4; count of bases not matched to a gene: 7. CDR1 and CDR2 from the germline V gene are GTSNPN and SVGIG (reference sequence). The CDR3 is made up of 14 amino acids. Libraries were prepared by immunoSEQ multiplex PCR; TCRdb keeps only in-frame clonotypes and omits some of them. The repertoire holds around 44,000 clones, with 85% to 95% as singletons. The specimen sequenced was peripheral blood. V is TRBV30 and J is TRBJ2-5; 11 bases align to TRBD1. The clonotype comes from a female donor with multiple sclerosis, enrolled in a pregnancy study. The CDR3 loop reads CACTGTGGLETQYF. As DNA, the CDR3 is TGTGCCTGCACCGGGACAGGGGGGCTAGAGACCCAGTACTTC. Together with reference TRBV30 and TRBJ2-5, the CDR3 gives the full variable domain: SQTIHQWPATLVQPVGSPLSLECTVEGTSNPNLYWYRQAAGRGLQLLFYSVGIGQISSEVPQNLSASRPQDRQFILSSKKLLLSDSGFYLCACTGTGGLETQYFGPGTRLLVL.